The next 26 T cell receptor beta chains were all read from a single sample in a study of response to subunit inactivated influenza vaccine. TCRdb passed the RT-PCR reads through MiXCR, listing each CDR3 protein once. The sample consists of about 570,000 distinct CDR3 sequences, about 11% of them appearing once. The sample also formed part of further work on T cells expressing NK-cell markers. That work states: 5'RACE template switching built TCR beta cDNA with unique molecular identifiers.

The sequencing here drew on PBMCs from blood, taken on the day of vaccination. These receptors all come from a man aged 45-60 years who received an inactivated influenza vaccine.

The V and J genes are TRBV5-1 and TRBJ2-7; 8 bases agree with TRBD1. The CDR3 contains 14 residues. From germline, CDR1 is SGHRS and CDR2 YFSETQ. The V segment lost 2 bases and the J segment 3 bases; nucleotides outside the gene matches: 4. CDR3 DNA sequence: TGCGCCAGCAGCTTCTCCGGGACAGGCTACGAGCAGTACTTC. It codes for CASSFSGTGYEQYF.

This clonotype turned up a few times. The chain has TRBV2 and TRBJ2-3; TRBD1 matches 11 bases. V shed 5 bases, J shed 3 bases, and the junction held 4 bases outside the gene matches. The V gene's germline CDR1 is SNHLY and CDR2 FYNNEI. This CDR3 contains 15 residues. The CDR3 here is CASSIGTGGTDTQYF. CDR3 coding DNA: TGTGCCAGCAGTATCGGGACAGGGGGGACAGATACGCAGTATTTT.

In its sample, this clonotype ranks as medium-sized. V gene TRBV11-1 combines with J gene TRBJ2-7; D might be TRBD2 (5 bases). There are 12 residues in the CDR3. Looked up from germline, CDR1 is SGHAT and CDR2 is FQDESV (reference sequence). V shed 3 bases and J shed 6 bases, with 9 bases lying between them. The chain's CDR3 is CASSFFEGEQYF. The CDR3 bases are TGTGCCAGCAGCTTCTTTGAGGGCGAGCAGTACTTC.

This chain uses TRBV12-3 or TRBV12-4 with TRBJ1-1; D remains ambiguous. Trimming took off 5 bases at V and 0 bases at J, with 10 bases between the two ends. CDR3 length equals 14 residues. The CDR3 DNA is TGTGCCAGCAGTCACCGACCCGTGAACACTGAAGCTTTCTTT. Its protein is CASSHRPVNTEAFF.

This chain uses TRBV12-3 or TRBV12-4 with TRBJ2-1; 13 bases are shared with TRBD2. The V gene end was trimmed by 5 bases and the J gene end by 6 bases; junction bases not matched to a gene: 7. CDR3 length equals 16 residues. The CDR3 loop is CASSRGTSGALNEQFF. The CDR3 DNA reads TGTGCCAGCAGTCGTGGGACTAGCGGGGCCCTCAATGAGCAGTTCTTC.

This clonotype has at least ten counts. The CDR3 region is CATSGDGTNQPQHF. CDR3 coding DNA: TGTGCCACCAGTGGTGACGGGACGAATCAGCCCCAGCATTTT. The chain joins TRBV24-1 to TRBJ1-5, with D possibly TRBD1 on 5 matching bases. The CDR3 extends over 14 amino acids. Trimming cost V 5 bases and J 4 bases, with 11 bases left between them. Germline values: CDR1 KGHDR, CDR2 SFDVKD.

The chain uses TRBV6-2 or TRBV6-3 and TRBJ1-6; D ambiguous. Trimming left V 10 bases short and J 7 bases short, with 14 bases between. Germline V lookup: CDR1 MNHEY, CDR2 SVGEGT. There are 13 residues in the CDR3. The CDR3 loop reads CATDNSVNSPLHF. CDR3 coding DNA: TGTGCCACCGACAACAGCGTCAATTCACCCCTCCACTTT.

The rearrangement links TRBV29-1 to TRBJ2-7; TRBD2 matches 9 bases. The CDR3 spans 13 residues. Germline V gene data show CDR1 as SQVTM and CDR2 as ANQGSEA. V was pared by 4 bases and J by 6 bases, with 7 bases of the junction left unmatched. The CDR3 loop reads CSVALAGSGEQYF. The CDR3 DNA sequence: TGCAGCGTTGCGCTAGCGGGGTCCGGCGAGCAGTACTTC.

This clonotype has only a few counts. The chain has TRBV19 and TRBJ2-1; D not certain. Trimming pared 0 bases from V and 9 bases from J, leaving 9 bases between. The CDR3 length is 13 residues. Germline V lookup: CDR1 LNHDA, CDR2 SQIVND (reference sequence). The CDR3 coding sequence is TGTGCCAGTAGTATAGATAGGGTCGGTGAGCAGTTCTTC. Translating gives CASSIDRVGEQFF.

The rearrangement uses TRBV20-1 and TRBJ2-7; a possible D gene is TRBD2 (6 bases). The CDR3 totals 13 residues. V was shortened by 6 bases and J by 3 bases, with 15 bases between the two germline ends. Germline CDR1 DFQATT, CDR2 SNEGSKA (reference sequence). The CDR3 sequence: CSADGAGSYEQYF. Here the CDR3 DNA reads TGCAGTGCGGACGGCGCGGGGAGCTACGAGCAGTACTTC.

This clonotype has more than one count but fewer than ten. The V and J genes are TRBV4-1 and TRBJ2-7, with 10 positions matching TRBD2. CDR1 and CDR2 from the germline V gene are MGHRA and YSYEKL. V was clipped by 0 bases and J by 7 bases; unmatched bases: 9. The CDR3 runs to 16 residues. CDR3 residues: CASSQDVTSGIGEQYF. Here the CDR3 DNA reads TGCGCCAGCAGCCAAGATGTTACTAGCGGGATAGGGGAGCAGTACTTC.

This clonotype was recorded a few times. V is TRBV5-1 and J is TRBJ1-2, with D tentatively TRBD1 (6 bases). The CDR3 is 16 residues long. Trimming took 2 bases from V and 7 from J, leaving 21 bases between them. CDR1 is SGHRS and CDR2 is YFSETQ in the germline V gene. CDR3 DNA: TGCGCCAGCAGCTTAAACAGCCAGGGGATTAAGAGTGGCTACACCTTC. This gives the protein CASSLNSQGIKSGYTF.

This clonotype has a handful of counts. CDR3 nucleotide sequence: TGCGCCAGCAGCTTCGGACAGGGGGTAGGGAATGAGCAGTTCTTC. It yields the protein CASSFGQGVGNEQFF. This sequence joins TRBV5-1 and TRBJ2-1; 10 positions match TRBD1. This CDR3 region has 15 residues. Germline CDR1 SGHRS, CDR2 YFSETQ. V dropped 2 bases and J dropped 7; count of bases not matched to a gene: 6. Variable domain in full (rest from reference TRBV5-1 and TRBJ2-1): KAGVTQTPRYLIKTRGQQVTLSCSPISGHRSVSWYQQTPGQGLQFLFEYFSETQRNKGNFPGRFSGRQFSNSRSEMNVSTLELGDSALYLCASSFGQGVGNEQFFGPGTRLTVL.

This clonotype was seen a handful of times. The chain links TRBV28 to TRBJ2-6; D not certain. Germline V gene data show CDR1 as MDHEN and CDR2 as SYDVKM. V dropped 9 bases and J dropped 1 base, with 7 bases sitting between them. The CDR3 runs to 13 residues. In DNA form, the CDR3 reads TGTGCCAGTGCCTTATCTGGGGCCAACGTCCTGACTTTC. This encodes CASALSGANVLTF.

The chain uses TRBV5-1 and TRBJ1-2; possible D gene TRBD1, 5 bases. Per germline, CDR1 SGHRS and CDR2 YFSETQ. The length of the CDR3 is 15 residues. The germline V and J ends were trimmed by 4 bases and 6 bases, with 19 bases remaining between them. Written as DNA, the CDR3 is TGCGCCAGCAGCCCAGCCGGGACTAGCTCGGATGGCTACACCTTC. It yields the protein CASSPAGTSSDGYTF.

The genes are TRBV12-5 and TRBJ2-3, with D possibly being TRBD2 (5 bases). The CDR3 loop spans 16 amino acids. CDR1 and CDR2 (germline): LGHNT, FRNRAP. V was pared by 5 bases and J by 2 bases, with 17 bases between. CDR3 amino acids: CASGLRVLNPTDTQYF. The CDR3 bases are TGTGCTAGTGGTCTGAGGGTCCTTAACCCCACAGATACGCAGTATTTT. The full variable domain, with the rest looked up from reference TRBV12-5 and TRBJ2-3, is DARVTQTPRHKVTEMGQEVTMRCQPILGHNTVFWYRQTMMQGLELLAYFRNRAPLDDSGMPKDRFSAEMPDATLATLKIQPSEPRDSAVYFCASGLRVLNPTDTQYFGPGTRLTVL.

CDR3 protein: CSAQDWSSYEQYF. The CDR3 nucleotides are TGCAGCGCCCAAGACTGGAGCTCCTACGAGCAGTACTTC. The V gene is TRBV29-1, the J gene TRBJ2-7; no definite D call. V was shortened by 7 bases and J by 0 bases, with 13 bases between the two germline ends. CDR3 size: 13 residues. CDR1 and CDR2 from the germline V gene are SQVTM and ANQGSEA.

The chain joins TRBV20-1 to TRBJ2-5, with TRBD2 as a possible D gene (6 bases). The V gene's germline CDR1 is DFQATT and CDR2 SNEGSKA (reference sequence). CDR3 size: 12 residues. This CDR3 reads CSAIRWGGTQYF. The CDR3 DNA is TGCAGCGCCATTAGATGGGGAGGGACCCAGTACTTC.

This chain joins TRBV11-2 and TRBJ2-2, with 8 bases lining up with TRBD2. V gave up 5 bases and J gave up 4 bases; unmatched junction bases: 21. Germline V gene data show CDR1 as SGHAT and CDR2 as FQNNGV. CDR3 length equals 20 residues. In DNA form, the CDR3 reads TGTGCCAGCAGCCGGGCGTCACCGGGACTAGTTCAGTCCCTCACCGGGGAGCTGTTTTTT. This encodes CASSRASPGLVQSLTGELFF.

This clonotype was detected a few times. The gene calls are TRBV4-2 and TRBJ2-5; 7 positions agree with TRBD1. The length of the CDR3 is 14 residues. The germline V gene encodes CDR1 LGHNA and CDR2 YNFKEQ. Trimming took 3 bases from V and 3 from J; bases not matched to a gene: 4. The CDR3 nucleotides read TGTGCCAGCAGCCATAGAACAGGGGAAGAGACCCAGTACTTC. The encoded protein is CASSHRTGEETQYF.

This clonotype came up a few times. This rearrangement joins TRBV27 to TRBJ2-3, with 13 bases fitting TRBD2. This CDR3 has 20 amino acids. Unmatched junction bases numbered 19, after V lost 8 bases and J lost 2 bases. Germline-derived CDR1 and CDR2 are MNHEY and SMNVEV (reference sequence). Here the CDR3 DNA reads TGTGCCAGCTTTCTATGTATGGAGGGGACTAGCGGGATTAACACAGATACGCAGTATTTT. Its translation is CASFLCMEGTSGINTDTQYF.

This clonotype has at least ten counts. The chain carries TRBV7-2 and TRBJ2-7; D gene ambiguous. V gave up 5 bases and J gave up 0 bases, with 11 bases separating them. CDR1 is SGHTA and CDR2 is FQGNSA in the germline V gene. CDR3 length: 14 amino acids. The chain's CDR3 is CASSLMQVSYEQYF. CDR3 bases: TGTGCCAGCAGCCTGATGCAGGTCTCCTACGAGCAGTACTTC.

The chain carries TRBV18 and TRBJ2-2; 11 bases are shared with TRBD2. Germline CDR1 is KGHSH and CDR2 is LQKENI. This CDR3 has 15 residues. Germline trimming cut 3 bases from V and 5 bases from J; bases unmatched to any gene: 2. As DNA, the CDR3 is TGTGCCAGCTCACCGACTAGCGGGAAGACCGGGGAGCTGTTTTTT. Translating it yields CASSPTSGKTGELFF.

This clonotype was picked up a small number of times. This sequence joins TRBV12-3 or TRBV12-4 and TRBJ1-4; D possibly corresponds to TRBD1 (6 bases). Trimming stripped 5 bases from V and 4 bases from J, with 20 bases between. CDR3 length: 17 residues. The CDR3 spells CASSPGEMGWINEKLFF. The CDR3 region has the DNA TGTGCCAGCAGTCCAGGGGAAATGGGATGGATTAATGAAAAACTGTTTTTT.

This sequence joins TRBV4-1 and TRBJ1-2, with 9 nucleotides matching TRBD1. Per the germline V gene, CDR1 is MGHRA and CDR2 is YSYEKL. CDR3 length: 17 residues. V trimming: 1 base; J trimming: 4 bases; junction bases outside the gene matches: 10. This CDR3 reads CASSQAFPLTGGYGYTF. The DNA of the CDR3 is TGCGCCAGCAGCCAAGCCTTTCCGTTGACAGGGGGCTATGGCTACACCTTC.

Many counts were recorded for this clonotype. The CDR3 region is CASSYLSKTVKNTEAFF. In nucleotides, the CDR3 is TGTGCCAGCAGTTACTTATCTAAGACAGTGAAGAACACTGAAGCTTTCTTT. The rearrangement links TRBV6-5 to TRBJ1-1; possibly TRBD1 for D (5 bases). The germline V gene has CDR1 MNHEY and CDR2 SVGAGI. The germline V and J ends were trimmed by 1 base and 1 base, with 16 bases remaining between them. The CDR3 is 17 residues long.